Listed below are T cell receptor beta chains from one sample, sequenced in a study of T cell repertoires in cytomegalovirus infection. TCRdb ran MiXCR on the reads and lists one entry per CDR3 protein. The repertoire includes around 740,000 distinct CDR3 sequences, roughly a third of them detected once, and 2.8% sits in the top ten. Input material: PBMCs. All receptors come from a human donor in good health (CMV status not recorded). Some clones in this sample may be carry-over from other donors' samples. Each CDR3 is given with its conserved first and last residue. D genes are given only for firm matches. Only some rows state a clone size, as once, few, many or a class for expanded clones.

CDR3 protein: CAWSPSGGEPNTGELFF; CDR3 DNA: TGTGCCTGGAGCCCCTCAGGGGGCGAACCGAACACCGGGGAGCTGTTTTTT; clone size: -; J gene: TRBJ2-2; D gene: TRBD1; V gene: TRBV30
CDR3 protein: CASSITIGGAGNYGYTF; CDR3 DNA: TGTGCCAGCAGTATCACAATAGGGGGCGCGGGGAACTATGGCTACACCTTC; clone size: many; J gene: TRBJ1-2; D gene: TRBD1; V gene: TRBV28
CDR3 protein: CASGEQRQDRDEAFF; CDR3 DNA: TGCGCCAGCGGAGAGCAGCGTCAGGACAGGGATGAAGCTTTCTTT; clone size: once; J gene: TRBJ1-1; D gene: TRBD1; V gene: TRBV5-1
CDR3 protein: CASSLEGGLGELFF; CDR3 DNA: TGTGCCAGCAGCTTAGAAGGTGGTCTTGGGGAGCTGTTTTTT; clone size: many; J gene: TRBJ2-2; D gene: -; V gene: TRBV7-8
CDR3 protein: CAISPGQGVNTEAFF; CDR3 DNA: TGTGCCATCAGCCCGGGACAGGGGGTGAACACTGAAGCTTTCTTT; clone size: few; J gene: TRBJ1-1; D gene: TRBD1; V gene: TRBV10-3
CDR3 protein: CASGSWTGRATEAFF; CDR3 DNA: TGTGCTAGTGGTTCGTGGACAGGGCGAGCAACTGAAGCTTTCTTT; clone size: few; J gene: TRBJ1-1; D gene: TRBD1; V gene: TRBV12-5
CDR3 protein: CASLVGTVMAYTF; CDR3 DNA: TGTGCCAGCTTAGTCGGGACAGTTATGGCCTACACCTTC; clone size: -; J gene: TRBJ1-2; D gene: TRBD1; V gene: TRBV7-2
CDR3 protein: CASRTTGGSEAFF; CDR3 DNA: TGTGCCAGCAGGACGACAGGGGGGTCTGAAGCTTTCTTT; clone size: -; J gene: TRBJ1-1; D gene: TRBD1; V gene: TRBV2
CDR3 protein: CASRQTGTRGEQYF; CDR3 DNA: TGTGCTAGCAGACAAACAGGGACCCGGGGCGAGCAGTACTTC; clone size: -; J gene: TRBJ2-7; D gene: -; V gene: TRBV7-6
CDR3 protein: CASSPRPEGTIYF; CDR3 DNA: TGTGCCAGCAGCCCACGACCCGAGGGCACCATATATTTT; clone size: once; J gene: TRBJ1-3; D gene: -; V gene: TRBV2
CDR3 protein: CASSNPGGWREQFF; CDR3 DNA: TGTGCCAGTAGCAACCCTGGGGGCTGGCGTGAGCAGTTCTTC; clone size: -; J gene: TRBJ2-1; D gene: -; V gene: TRBV19
CDR3 protein: CASSRGATNNEQFF; CDR3 DNA: TGCGCCAGCAGCCGGGGGGCTACAAACAATGAGCAGTTCTTC; clone size: -; J gene: TRBJ2-1; D gene: -; V gene: TRBV5-1
CDR3 protein: CASSQDPSGSTEAFF; CDR3 DNA: TGCGCCAGCAGCCAAGATCCCAGCGGGAGCACTGAAGCTTTCTTT; clone size: -; J gene: TRBJ1-1; D gene: -; V gene: TRBV4-1
CDR3 protein: CASSLDRAHSPLHF; CDR3 DNA: TGTGCCAGCAGCTTAGATCGGGCCCATTCACCCCTCCACTTT; clone size: -; J gene: TRBJ1-6; D gene: -; V gene: TRBV7-3
CDR3 protein: CASSLGYGETQYF; CDR3 DNA: TGTGCCAGCAGCTTGGGCTATGGTGAGACCCAGTACTTC; clone size: few; J gene: TRBJ2-5; D gene: -; V gene: TRBV5-4
CDR3 protein: CASSFGLARQETQYF; CDR3 DNA: TGTGCCAGCAGCTTTGGACTAGCGAGACAAGAGACCCAGTACTTC; clone size: -; J gene: TRBJ2-5; D gene: TRBD2; V gene: TRBV6-1
CDR3 protein: CASSLVAGPNTEAFF; CDR3 DNA: TGTGCCAGCAGCTTAGTTGCGGGCCCTAACACTGAAGCTTTCTTT; clone size: -; J gene: TRBJ1-1; D gene: -; V gene: TRBV7-3
CDR3 protein: CASSLAATSASTDTQYF; CDR3 DNA: TGTGCCAGCAGCTTAGCGGCGACTAGCGCTAGCACAGATACGCAGTATTTT; clone size: many; J gene: TRBJ2-3; D gene: TRBD2; V gene: TRBV7-2
CDR3 protein: CATSDRLGEAFF; CDR3 DNA: TGTGCCACCAGTGACAGGCTGGGTGAAGCTTTCTTT; clone size: few; J gene: TRBJ1-1; D gene: -; V gene: TRBV24-1
CDR3 protein: CASGAVEAFF; CDR3 DNA: TGTGCCAGCGGCGCAGTGGAAGCTTTCTTT; clone size: -; J gene: TRBJ1-1; D gene: -; V gene: TRBV11-2
CDR3 protein: CASSPTQGRTYEQYF; CDR3 DNA: TGTGCCAGCAGTCCCACCCAAGGCAGAACCTACGAGCAGTACTTC; clone size: -; J gene: TRBJ2-7; D gene: -; V gene: TRBV28
CDR3 protein: CASSPDRDDTGELFF; CDR3 DNA: TGCGCCAGCAGCCCGGACAGGGATGATACCGGGGAGCTGTTTTTT; clone size: few; J gene: TRBJ2-2; D gene: TRBD1; V gene: TRBV10-2
CDR3 protein: CASLRGGIQYF; CDR3 DNA: TGTGCCAGCCTAAGAGGAGGCATTCAGTACTTC; clone size: -; J gene: TRBJ2-4; D gene: -; V gene: TRBV6-1
CDR3 protein: CASSFVTTTDTQYF; CDR3 DNA: TGTGCCAGCAGCTTCGTTACGACCACAGATACGCAGTATTTT; clone size: -; J gene: TRBJ2-3; D gene: -; V gene: TRBV7-4
CDR3 protein: CASSMDRTGEAFF; CDR3 DNA: TGTGCCAGTAGTATGGACAGAACCGGTGAAGCTTTCTTT; clone size: -; J gene: TRBJ1-1; D gene: -; V gene: TRBV19
CDR3 protein: CASRIGAGQETQYF; CDR3 DNA: TGTGCCAGCAGGATAGGAGCGGGCCAAGAGACCCAGTACTTC; clone size: few; J gene: TRBJ2-5; D gene: -; V gene: TRBV12-3/TRBV12-4
CDR3 protein: CASSSSGTPSSGSNVLTF; CDR3 DNA: TGCGCCAGCAGCTCCTCCGGGACTCCGAGCTCTGGGTCCAACGTCCTGACTTTC; clone size: -; J gene: TRBJ2-6; D gene: -; V gene: TRBV5-1
CDR3 protein: CSVAGQGLGETQYF; CDR3 DNA: TGCAGCGTTGCGGGACAGGGGTTAGGAGAGACCCAGTACTTC; clone size: -; J gene: TRBJ2-5; D gene: TRBD1; V gene: TRBV29-1
CDR3 protein: CASSGGFATDTQYF; CDR3 DNA: TGTGCCAGTAGCGGGGGGTTTGCGACAGATACGCAGTATTTT; clone size: once; J gene: TRBJ2-3; D gene: TRBD2; V gene: TRBV19
CDR3 protein: CASSLLGVSGTHTEAFF; CDR3 DNA: TGCGCCAGCAGCTTATTGGGAGTGTCAGGTACCCACACTGAAGCTTTCTTT; clone size: -; J gene: TRBJ1-1; D gene: -; V gene: TRBV5-1
CDR3 protein: CASSLPGRGNEQFF; CDR3 DNA: TGCGCCAGCAGCTTGCCGGGGCGGGGTAATGAGCAGTTCTTC; clone size: few; J gene: TRBJ2-1; D gene: -; V gene: TRBV5-1
CDR3 protein: CASSLVAGLGGYTF; CDR3 DNA: TGTGCCAGCAGCTTGGTTGCGGGGTTGGGGGGCTACACCTTC; clone size: -; J gene: TRBJ1-2; D gene: -; V gene: TRBV5-4
CDR3 protein: CATSTTSGEQYF; CDR3 DNA: TGTGCCACCAGCACTACGTCGGGGGAGCAGTACTTC; clone size: many; J gene: TRBJ2-7; D gene: -; V gene: TRBV15
CDR3 protein: CAISEEGLAGGRVTQYF; CDR3 DNA: TGTGCCATCAGTGAGGAAGGACTAGCGGGAGGGCGGGTTACGCAGTATTTT; clone size: -; J gene: TRBJ2-3; D gene: TRBD2; V gene: TRBV10-3
CDR3 protein: CASSTDRDSPLHF; CDR3 DNA: TGTGCCAGCAGCACGGACAGGGATTCACCCCTCCACTTT; clone size: -; J gene: TRBJ1-6; D gene: TRBD1; V gene: TRBV7-8
CDR3 protein: CASSPGKGNTIYF; CDR3 DNA: TGTGCCAGCAGTCCAGGGAAAGGAAACACCATATATTTT; clone size: few; J gene: TRBJ1-3; D gene: -; V gene: TRBV6-5
CDR3 protein: CASSLEQGGTYEQYF; CDR3 DNA: TGTGCCAGCAGTTTAGAACAGGGGGGTACCTACGAGCAGTACTTC; clone size: few; J gene: TRBJ2-7; D gene: TRBD1; V gene: TRBV27
CDR3 protein: CASSPQEGAANNEQFF; CDR3 DNA: TGTGCCAGCAGTCCTCAGGAGGGGGCTGCAAACAATGAGCAGTTCTTC; clone size: -; J gene: TRBJ2-1; D gene: -; V gene: TRBV12-3/TRBV12-4
CDR3 protein: CSSPLAGGTDTQYF; CDR3 DNA: TGCAGCTCGCCACTAGCGGGGGGGACAGATACGCAGTATTTT; clone size: -; J gene: TRBJ2-3; D gene: TRBD2; V gene: TRBV29-1
CDR3 protein: CAISGTGSGGYTF; CDR3 DNA: TGTGCCATCTCGGGCACGGGGTCTGGTGGCTACACCTTC; clone size: -; J gene: TRBJ1-2; D gene: -; V gene: TRBV10-3
CDR3 protein: CASSLIRGMNTEAFF; CDR3 DNA: TGTGCCAGCAGCTTAATTCGGGGTATGAACACTGAAGCTTTCTTT; clone size: -; J gene: TRBJ1-1; D gene: -; V gene: TRBV7-3
CDR3 protein: CASSLGVPRADFMNTEAFF; CDR3 DNA: TGTGCCAGCAGCTTAGGAGTTCCCCGGGCCGATTTCATGAACACTGAAGCTTTCTTT; clone size: -; J gene: TRBJ1-1; D gene: -; V gene: TRBV7-8
CDR3 protein: CAIGSGTGATGELFF; CDR3 DNA: TGTGCCATCGGCTCCGGGACAGGGGCCACCGGGGAGCTGTTTTTT; clone size: -; J gene: TRBJ2-2; D gene: TRBD1; V gene: TRBV10-3
CDR3 protein: CAGASGGTDTQYF; CDR3 DNA: TGTGCTGGCGCCAGCGGGGGTACAGATACGCAGTATTTT; clone size: -; J gene: TRBJ2-3; D gene: TRBD2; V gene: TRBV9
CDR3 protein: CASSFNPRLAGTDTQYF; CDR3 DNA: TGTGCCAGCAGTTTCAACCCTCGACTAGCGGGCACAGATACGCAGTATTTT; clone size: -; J gene: TRBJ2-3; D gene: TRBD2; V gene: TRBV28
CDR3 protein: CASSPGTAFNYGYTF; CDR3 DNA: TGTGCCAGTAGTCCGGGGACAGCGTTTAACTATGGCTACACCTTC; clone size: -; J gene: TRBJ1-2; D gene: TRBD1; V gene: TRBV19
CDR3 protein: CASSLGTPGIYGYTF; CDR3 DNA: TGCGCCAGCAGCTTGGGCACCCCCGGGATTTATGGCTACACCTTC; clone size: -; J gene: TRBJ1-2; D gene: -; V gene: TRBV5-1
CDR3 protein: CASSPLFGQLNTEAFF; CDR3 DNA: TGTGCCAGCAGTCCGCTATTTGGGCAGCTGAACACTGAAGCTTTCTTT; clone size: -; J gene: TRBJ1-1; D gene: -; V gene: TRBV12-3/TRBV12-4
CDR3 protein: CASSIGLQQETQYF; CDR3 DNA: TGTGCCAGTAGTATTGGACTACAACAAGAGACCCAGTACTTC; clone size: -; J gene: TRBJ2-5; D gene: -; V gene: TRBV19
CDR3 protein: CASSLLGGPHHF; CDR3 DNA: TGTGCAAGCAGTTTACTTGGGGGGCCCCATCATTTT; clone size: -; J gene: TRBJ1-5; D gene: -; V gene: TRBV28